This TCR beta chain stems from a study of shared clonotypes between healthy human individuals. Per the original methods: Filtering differed, since immunoSEQ gave only junction sequences and no quality scores. Assay: immunoSEQ multiplex PCR; the TCRdb copy retains only in-frame clones and omits some. V, J and clone size were drawn from that table, and D and trimming were deduced from the DNA. The table shows hundreds of thousands of clones, with 85% to 95% occurring only once. The V gene's germline CDR1 is SGHKS and CDR2 YYEKEE (reference sequence). The CDR3 sequence is 15 residues long. The V and J ends lost 4 bases and 1 base, in that order; junction bases with no gene match: 6. Positively selected for CCR7, the CD45RO-negative cells used as naive CD8 cells excluded terminally differentiated effector memory CD45RA+ cells.

This sequence was found in a woman aged 30 to 39 in good health. The chain combines TRBV5-5 with TRBJ1-1, with 8 nucleotides matching TRBD1. The sequenced material came from naive CD8+ T cells sorted from blood. Here the CDR3 DNA reads TGTGCCAGCAGCGGACCGGACAGGGAGAACACTGAAGCTTTCTTT. This encodes CASSGPDRENTEAFF.